This T cell receptor (beta chain) was identified during a study of T cells in Graves' hyperthyroidism and ophthalmopathy. Study-wide findings and caveats: The model made its ophthalmopathy prediction, and onset followed a median 6.5 months later.

CDR1 and CDR2 (germline): MNHEY, SMNVEV (reference sequence). V was trimmed by 8 bases and J by 7 bases, leaving 17 bases between them. The CDR3 has 13 amino acids. This clonotype was counted between two and nine times. The antigen is undetermined. Clinical symptoms, serum thyroxine and TRAb, thyroid ultrasound and orbital computed tomography were used for the diagnoses. The authors obtained PBMCs from 7.5 to 10 ml of fresh peripheral blood. Regions amplified from RNA transcripts were the TCR beta CDR3 regions. RT-PCR in the first round (using the HTBI primer set) targeted the TCR CDR3. TCRdb recomputed calls from the multiplex PCR reads with MiXCR, one row per CDR3 protein. The sample holds 650,000 to 850,000 distinct CDR3 sequences, 15% to 20% seen once.

The chain employs TRBV27 and TRBJ1-1; D may be TRBD1 (5 bases). Input material: blood. This receptor was taken from a woman aged 50 to 60 with Graves' hyperthyroidism that later progressed to Graves' ophthalmopathy. CDR3 sequence reads: CASGIGDPNEAFF. In nucleotides, the CDR3 is TGTGCCAGCGGAATCGGGGACCCCAATGAAGCTTTCTTT.